This TCR beta chain was recorded in a study of CD8+ T cells in alopecia areata. The CDR3 runs 12 residues. Germline V gives CDR1 SGHRS, CDR2 YFSETQ. Deletions cut 0 bases from V and 9 bases from J, with 7 bases between. Treatment described: oral pan-JAK inhibitor, 5-10 mg twice daily. Following extraction, RNA underwent reverse transcription to cDNA, which served as the sequencing template. The assay was immunoSEQ multiplex PCR, and TCRdb's table has in-frame clones only and misses some. The data show under 200,000 clones, with around three fifths seen just once and 12% to 15% held by the top ten. This clonotype was obtained from a human donor with alopecia areata. V and J are TRBV5-1 and TRBJ2-1; either TRBD1 or TRBD2 may supply D (5 bases each). Sample: CD4+ T cells sorted from blood, taken at week 24, from a patient treated with tofacitinib. For the CDR3, the DNA is TGCGCCAGCAGCTTGGGGGGGAGTGAGCAGTTCTTC. Its protein product is CASSLGGSEQFF.